The 5 T cell receptor beta chains listed next were all sequenced from one sample in a study of cytomegalovirus exposure and HLA in healthy donors. PCR primers comprised 60 Vbeta and 13 Jbeta primers. Repertoires were generated with immunoSEQ multiplex PCR, while TCRdb's copy carries only in-frame clones and drops some. The table lists under 200,000 clones, approximately 80% of them singletons. Sequenced sample: PBMCs. Receptors originate from a woman aged 40 to 55 in good health and CMV-seropositive.

The V gene is TRBV10-1, the J gene TRBJ2-7; possibly TRBD1 for D (6 bases). This CDR3 is built from 14 residues. Germline V gives CDR1 WNHNN, CDR2 SYGVQD (reference sequence). The V end lost 5 bases, the J end lost 0 bases, and 11 bases lay between the germline ends. CDR3 coding DNA: TGCGCCAGCAGTAAGGACAGTTCCTCCTACGAGCAGTACTTC. Protein product: CASSKDSSSYEQYF.

The chain recombines TRBV7-2 with TRBJ1-4; the match to TRBD1 covers 9 bases. The germline V gene has CDR1 SGHTA and CDR2 FQGNSA. The CDR3 extends over 17 amino acids. With V trimmed by 1 base and J by 5 bases, 8 bases remained unmatched. CDR3: CASSLVGQGAINEKLFF. Here the CDR3 DNA reads TGTGCCAGCAGCTTAGTGGGACAGGGAGCCATAAATGAAAAACTGTTTTTT.

V gene TRBV4-2 combines with J gene TRBJ1-2, with no clear D. CDR3 length equals 16 residues. V was pared by 4 bases and J by 1 base, with 16 bases between. Germline V CDR1 and CDR2: LGHNA, YNFKEQ. The CDR3 sequence is CASSLATEDFNYGYTF. DNA of the CDR3: TGTGCCAGCAGCCTTGCTACTGAGGACTTTAACTATGGCTACACCTTC.

V and J are TRBV7-2 and TRBJ2-5; D possibly corresponds to TRBD2 (6 bases). In germline, CDR1 is SGHTA, CDR2 FQGNSA. Trimming took off 5 bases at V and 2 bases at J, with 12 bases between the two ends. The CDR3 length is 14 residues. CDR3 in amino acids: CASSKSEGQETQYF. CDR3 DNA: TGTGCCAGCAGCAAGTCGGAGGGACAAGAGACCCAGTACTTC. Filled out from reference TRBV7-2 and TRBJ2-5, the complete variable domain reads GAGVSQSPSNKVTEKGKDVELRCDPISGHTALYWYRQSLGQGLEFLIYFQGNSAPDKSGLPSDRFSAERTGGSVSTLTIQRTQQEDSAVYLCASSKSEGQETQYFGPGTRLLVL.

This clone was seen only once. This rearrangement joins TRBV4-1 to TRBJ2-1; D remains unclear. The ends were cut back, 1 base at V and 5 bases at J, with 6 bases in the middle. This CDR3 is built from 13 residues. CDR1 is MGHRA, CDR2 YSYEKL, per germline. Here the CDR3 DNA reads TGCGCCAGCAGCCAAGTACAGAACAATGAGCAGTTCTTC. Its protein product is CASSQVQNNEQFF.